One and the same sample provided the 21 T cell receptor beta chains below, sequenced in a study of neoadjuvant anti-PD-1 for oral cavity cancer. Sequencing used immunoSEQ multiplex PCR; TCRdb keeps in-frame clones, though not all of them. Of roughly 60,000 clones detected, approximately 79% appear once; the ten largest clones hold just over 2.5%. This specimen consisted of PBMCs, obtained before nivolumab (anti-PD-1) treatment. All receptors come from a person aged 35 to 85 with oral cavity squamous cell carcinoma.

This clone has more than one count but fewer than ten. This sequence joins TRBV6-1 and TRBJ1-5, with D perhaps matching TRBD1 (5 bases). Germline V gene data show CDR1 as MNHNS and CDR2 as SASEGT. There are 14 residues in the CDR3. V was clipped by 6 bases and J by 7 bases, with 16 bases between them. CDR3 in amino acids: CASRQEGARQPQHF. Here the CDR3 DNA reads TGTGCCAGCAGGCAAGAAGGGGCCAGGCAGCCCCAGCATTTT.

The CDR3 sequence: CASSSSSGNQPQHF. CDR3 DNA sequence: TGCGCCAGCAGCTCCAGCTCCGGCAATCAGCCCCAGCATTTT. This chain connects TRBV4-1 to TRBJ1-5; D gene unclear. Trimming cost V 5 bases and J 2 bases, with 10 bases left between them. In germline, CDR1 is MGHRA, CDR2 YSYEKL. The CDR3 is 14 amino acids.

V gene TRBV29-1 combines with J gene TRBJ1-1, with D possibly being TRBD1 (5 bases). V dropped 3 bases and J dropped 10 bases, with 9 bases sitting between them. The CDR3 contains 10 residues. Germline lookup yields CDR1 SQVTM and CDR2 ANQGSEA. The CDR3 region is CSVEQGGAFF. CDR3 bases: TGCAGCGTTGAGCAGGGTGGAGCTTTCTTT.

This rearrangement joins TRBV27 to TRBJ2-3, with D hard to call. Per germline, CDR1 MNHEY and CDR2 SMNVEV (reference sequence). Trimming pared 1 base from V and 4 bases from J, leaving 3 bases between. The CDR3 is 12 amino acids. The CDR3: CASSLYADTQYF. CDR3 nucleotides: TGTGCCAGCAGTTTATACGCAGATACGCAGTATTTT.

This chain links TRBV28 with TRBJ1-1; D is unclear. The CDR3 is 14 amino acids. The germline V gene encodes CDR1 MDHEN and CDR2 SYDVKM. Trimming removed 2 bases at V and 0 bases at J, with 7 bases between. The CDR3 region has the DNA TGTGCCAGCAGTTTACTAGAAATGAACACTGAAGCTTTCTTT. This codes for CASSLLEMNTEAFF. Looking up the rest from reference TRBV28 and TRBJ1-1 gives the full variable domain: DVKVTQSSRYLVKRTGEKVFLECVQDMDHENMFWYRQDPGLGLRLIYFSYDVKMKEKGDIPEGYSVSREKKERFSLILESASTNQTSMYLCASSLLEMNTEAFFGQGTRLTVV.

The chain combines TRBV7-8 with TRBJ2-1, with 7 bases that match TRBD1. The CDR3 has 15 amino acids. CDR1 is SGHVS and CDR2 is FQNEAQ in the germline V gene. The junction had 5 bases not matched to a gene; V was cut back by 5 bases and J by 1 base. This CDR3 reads CASSTRGRSYNEQFF. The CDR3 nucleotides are TGTGCCAGCAGCACCAGGGGGAGATCCTACAATGAGCAGTTCTTC.

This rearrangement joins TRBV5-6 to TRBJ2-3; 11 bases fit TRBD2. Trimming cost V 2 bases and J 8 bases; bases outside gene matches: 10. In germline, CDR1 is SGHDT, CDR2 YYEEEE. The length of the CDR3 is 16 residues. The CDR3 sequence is CASSFRGLAAYRTQYF. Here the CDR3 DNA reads TGTGCCAGCAGCTTCCGGGGACTAGCGGCGTATCGTACGCAGTATTTT. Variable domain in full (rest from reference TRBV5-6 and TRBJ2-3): DAGVTQSPTHLIKTRGQQVTLRCSPKSGHDTVSWYQQALGQGPQFIFQYYEEEERQRGNFPDRFSGHQFPNYSSELNVNALLLGDSALYLCASSFRGLAAYRTQYFGPGTRLTVL.

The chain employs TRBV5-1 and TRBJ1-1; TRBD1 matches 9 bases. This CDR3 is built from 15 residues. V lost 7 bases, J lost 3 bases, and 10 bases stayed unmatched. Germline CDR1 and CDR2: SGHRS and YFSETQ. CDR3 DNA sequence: TGCGCCAGCGGATTACAGGGGGCGGGGGACACTGAAGCTTTCTTT. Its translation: CASGLQGAGDTEAFF.

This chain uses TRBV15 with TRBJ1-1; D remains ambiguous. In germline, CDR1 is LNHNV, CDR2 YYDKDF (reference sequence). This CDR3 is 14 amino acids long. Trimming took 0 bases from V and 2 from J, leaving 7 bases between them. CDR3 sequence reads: CATSRDGRNTEAFF. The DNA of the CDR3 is TGTGCCACCAGCAGAGATGGTCGAAACACTGAAGCTTTCTTT.

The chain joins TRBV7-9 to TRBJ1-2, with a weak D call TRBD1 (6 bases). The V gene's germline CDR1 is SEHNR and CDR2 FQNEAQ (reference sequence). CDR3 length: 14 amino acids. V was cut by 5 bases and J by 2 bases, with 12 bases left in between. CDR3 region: CASSAGQKNYGYTF. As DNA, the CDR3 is TGTGCCAGCAGCGCGGGACAAAAGAACTATGGCTACACCTTC.

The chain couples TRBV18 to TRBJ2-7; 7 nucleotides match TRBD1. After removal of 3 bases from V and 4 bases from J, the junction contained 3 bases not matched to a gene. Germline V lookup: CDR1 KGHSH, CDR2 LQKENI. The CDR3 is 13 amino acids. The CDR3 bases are TGTGCCAGCTCACCCCGGGACAGTTACGAGCAGTACTTC. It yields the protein CASSPRDSYEQYF.

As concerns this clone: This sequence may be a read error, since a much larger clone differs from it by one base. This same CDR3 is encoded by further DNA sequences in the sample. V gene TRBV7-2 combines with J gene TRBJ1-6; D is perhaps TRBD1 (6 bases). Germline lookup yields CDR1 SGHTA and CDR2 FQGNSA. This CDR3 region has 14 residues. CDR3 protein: CASSLGVQGTPLHF. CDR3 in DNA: TGCGCCAGCAGCTTGGGGGTACAGGGAACACCCCTCCACTTT. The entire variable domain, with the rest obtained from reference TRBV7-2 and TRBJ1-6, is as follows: GAGVSQSPSNKVTEKGKDVELRCDPISGHTALYWYRQSLGQGLEFLIYFQGNSAPDKSGLPSDRFSAERTGGSVSTLTIQRTQQEDSAVYLCASSLGVQGTPLHFGNGTRLTVT.

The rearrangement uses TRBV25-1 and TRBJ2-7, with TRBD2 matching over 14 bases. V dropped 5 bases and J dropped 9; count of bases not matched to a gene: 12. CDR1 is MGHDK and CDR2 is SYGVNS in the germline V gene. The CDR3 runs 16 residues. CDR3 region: CASSPGTTSGRAAQYF. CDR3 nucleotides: TGTGCCAGCAGTCCTGGGACGACTAGCGGGAGGGCCGCGCAGTACTTC.

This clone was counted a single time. CDR3 bases: TGCAGCGCCTTAGCGGGAGCGGAGACCCAGTACTTC. Residues: CSALAGAETQYF. V usage is TRBV29-1 and J usage is TRBJ2-5, with 9 bases fitting TRBD2. The J segment lost 5 bases and the V segment lost 7 bases, leaving 5 bases of the junction unmatched. Germline V gene data show CDR1 as SQVTM and CDR2 as ANQGSEA. CDR3 length: 12 amino acids.

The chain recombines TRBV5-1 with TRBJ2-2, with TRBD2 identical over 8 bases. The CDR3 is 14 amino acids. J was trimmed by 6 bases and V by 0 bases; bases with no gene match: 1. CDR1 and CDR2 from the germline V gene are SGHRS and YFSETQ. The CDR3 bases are TGCGCCAGCAGCTTGGCGGGGGGGCCCGGGGAGCTGTTTTTT. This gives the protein CASSLAGGPGELFF.

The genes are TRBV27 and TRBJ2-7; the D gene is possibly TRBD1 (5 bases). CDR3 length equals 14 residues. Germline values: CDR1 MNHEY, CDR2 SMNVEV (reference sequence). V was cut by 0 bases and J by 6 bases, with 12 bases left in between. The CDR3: CASSLSRGVAEQYF. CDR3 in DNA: TGTGCCAGCAGTTTATCTAGGGGCGTCGCCGAGCAGTACTTC.

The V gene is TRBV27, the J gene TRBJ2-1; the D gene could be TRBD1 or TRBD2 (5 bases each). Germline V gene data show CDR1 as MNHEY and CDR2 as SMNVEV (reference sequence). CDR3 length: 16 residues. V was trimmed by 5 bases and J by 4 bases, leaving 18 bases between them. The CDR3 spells CASSRGARAPYNEQFF. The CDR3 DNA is TGTGCCAGCAGTCGGGGCGCCAGGGCCCCTTACAATGAGCAGTTCTTC.

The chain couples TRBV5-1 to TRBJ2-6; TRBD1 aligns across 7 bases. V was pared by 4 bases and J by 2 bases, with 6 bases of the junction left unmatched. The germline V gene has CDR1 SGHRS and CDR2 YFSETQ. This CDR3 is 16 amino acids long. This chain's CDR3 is CASSPTGTAGANVLTF. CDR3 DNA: TGCGCCAGCAGCCCGACAGGGACAGCTGGGGCCAACGTCCTGACTTTC.

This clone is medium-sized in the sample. CDR3 bases: TGTGCCAGCAGCGTGGGACTAGCGGGGGCAGGGGAGCAGTACTTC. The encoded protein is CASSVGLAGAGEQYF. This sequence joins TRBV9 and TRBJ2-7, with TRBD2 matching over 14 bases. Germline assignment: CDR1 SGDLS and CDR2 YYNGEE. The CDR3 consists of 15 residues. With V trimmed by 2 bases and J by 7 bases, 5 bases remained unmatched.

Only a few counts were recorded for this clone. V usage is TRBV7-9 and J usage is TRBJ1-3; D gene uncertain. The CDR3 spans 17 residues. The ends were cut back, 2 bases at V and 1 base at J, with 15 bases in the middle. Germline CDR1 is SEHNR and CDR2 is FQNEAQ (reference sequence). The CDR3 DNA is TGTGCCAGCAGCTTAATTAAACGAGGAAGATCTGGAAACACCATATATTTT. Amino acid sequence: CASSLIKRGRSGNTIYF. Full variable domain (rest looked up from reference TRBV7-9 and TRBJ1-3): DTGVSQNPRHKITKRGQNVTFRCDPISEHNRLYWYRQTLGQGPEFLTYFQNEAQLEKSRLLSDRFSAERPKGSFSTLEIQRTEQGDSAMYLCASSLIKRGRSGNTIYFGEGSWLTVV.

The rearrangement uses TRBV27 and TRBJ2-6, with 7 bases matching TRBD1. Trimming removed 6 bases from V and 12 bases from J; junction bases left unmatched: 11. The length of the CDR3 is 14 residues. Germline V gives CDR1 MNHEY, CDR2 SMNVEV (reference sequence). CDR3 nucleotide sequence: TGTGCCAGCAGCAGGGACAGCCTCTACGGCGTCCTGACTTTC. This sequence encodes CASSRDSLYGVLTF.